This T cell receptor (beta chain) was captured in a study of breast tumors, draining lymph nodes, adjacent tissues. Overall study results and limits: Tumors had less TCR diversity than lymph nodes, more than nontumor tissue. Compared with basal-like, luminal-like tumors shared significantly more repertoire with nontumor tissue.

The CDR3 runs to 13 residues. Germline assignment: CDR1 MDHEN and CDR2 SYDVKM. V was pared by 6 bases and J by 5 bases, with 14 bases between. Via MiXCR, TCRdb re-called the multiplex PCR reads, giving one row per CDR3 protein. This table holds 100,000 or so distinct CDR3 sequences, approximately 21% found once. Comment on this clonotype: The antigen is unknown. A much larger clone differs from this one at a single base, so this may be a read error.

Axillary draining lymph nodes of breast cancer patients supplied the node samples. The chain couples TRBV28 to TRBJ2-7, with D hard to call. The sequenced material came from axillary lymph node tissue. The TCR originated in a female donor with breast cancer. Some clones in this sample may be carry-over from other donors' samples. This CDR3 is CASSPPGVNEQYF. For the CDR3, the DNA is TGTGCCAGCAGCCCCCCGGGTGTCAACGAGCAGTACTTC.